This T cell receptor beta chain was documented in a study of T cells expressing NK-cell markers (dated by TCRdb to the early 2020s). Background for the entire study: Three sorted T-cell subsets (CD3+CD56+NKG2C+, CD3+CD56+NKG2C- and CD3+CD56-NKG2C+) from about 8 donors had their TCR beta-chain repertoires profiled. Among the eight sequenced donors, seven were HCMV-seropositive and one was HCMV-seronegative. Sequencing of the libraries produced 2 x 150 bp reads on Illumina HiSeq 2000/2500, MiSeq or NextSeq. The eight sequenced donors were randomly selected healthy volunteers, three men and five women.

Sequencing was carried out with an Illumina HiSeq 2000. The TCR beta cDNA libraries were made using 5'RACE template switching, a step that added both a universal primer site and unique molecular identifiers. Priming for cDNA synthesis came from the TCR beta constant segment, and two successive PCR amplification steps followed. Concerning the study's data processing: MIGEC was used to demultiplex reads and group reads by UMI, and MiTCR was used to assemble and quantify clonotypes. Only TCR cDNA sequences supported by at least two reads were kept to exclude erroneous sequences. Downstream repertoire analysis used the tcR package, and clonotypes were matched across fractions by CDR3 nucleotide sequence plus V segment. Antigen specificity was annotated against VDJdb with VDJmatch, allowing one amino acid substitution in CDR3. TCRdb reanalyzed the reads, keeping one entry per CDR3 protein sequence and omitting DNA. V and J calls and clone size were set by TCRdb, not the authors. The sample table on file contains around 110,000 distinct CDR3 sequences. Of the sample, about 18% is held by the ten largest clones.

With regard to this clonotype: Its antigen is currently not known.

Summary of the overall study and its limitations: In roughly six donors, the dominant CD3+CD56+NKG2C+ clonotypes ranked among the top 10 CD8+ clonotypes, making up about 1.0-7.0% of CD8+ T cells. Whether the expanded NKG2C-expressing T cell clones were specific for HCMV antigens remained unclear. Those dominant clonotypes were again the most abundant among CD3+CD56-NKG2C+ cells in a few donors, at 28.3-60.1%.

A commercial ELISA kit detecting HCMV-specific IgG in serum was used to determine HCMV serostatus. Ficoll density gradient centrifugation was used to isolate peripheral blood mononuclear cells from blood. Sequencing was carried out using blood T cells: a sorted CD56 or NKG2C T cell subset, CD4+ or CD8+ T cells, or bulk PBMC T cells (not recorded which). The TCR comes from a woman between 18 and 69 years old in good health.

The CDR3: CSVVSSGSEQYF. This chain is built from TRBV29-1 and TRBJ2-7; TCRdb outputs TRBD1, but without DNA this stays unchecked. CDR1 and CDR2 are read off the germline V gene as SQVTM and ANQGSEA. The CDR3 goes from the cysteine to the phenylalanine over 12 residues. DNA is not on record.